Presented here are 30 T cell receptor beta chains from one specimen sequenced in a study of T-cell reconstitution after alpha-beta-depleted transplantation in children. Preparation of the TCRbeta library used unique molecular identifiers. TCRdb called the PCR reads again in MiXCR, with one record for every CDR3 protein. The sample records about 500,000 distinct CDR3 sequences, approximately 32% being singletons. This specimen was PBMCs from the stem cell graft donor, taken from the stem cell graft. All receptors derive from a human donor who donated a stem cell graft to a child with aplastic anemia.

J is TRBJ2-1 and V is TRBV29-1, with 8 bases that match TRBD2. The V and J ends lost 8 bases and 3 bases, in that order; junction bases with no gene match: 9. Germline lookup yields CDR1 SQVTM and CDR2 ANQGSEA. CDR3 length: 14 amino acids. The chain's CDR3 is CSSRGLGFYNEQFF. The DNA for the CDR3 is TGCAGCTCACGGGGACTAGGGTTCTACAATGAGCAGTTCTTC.

A few counts support this clonotype. The chain has TRBV13 and TRBJ2-1; D unresolved. The length of the CDR3 is 13 residues. The V gene lost 1 base and the J gene lost 9 bases, with 10 bases spanning the gap. Germline V lookup: CDR1 PRHDT, CDR2 FYEKMQ (reference sequence). This CDR3 is CASSLVGSPEQFF. The DNA of the CDR3 is TGTGCCAGCAGCTTAGTAGGTAGCCCTGAGCAGTTCTTC.

The rearrangement links TRBV4-3 to TRBJ1-1, with TRBD1 as a possible D gene (5 bases). The germline V gene encodes CDR1 LGHNA and CDR2 YSLEER. The CDR3 spans 13 residues. Trimming shortened V by 1 base and J by 7 bases, and 10 bases separated the two germline ends. CDR3 nucleotides: TGCGCCAGCAGCCAAGGAGGGACCTATGAAGCTTTCTTT. As protein: CASSQGGTYEAFF.

This rearrangement joins TRBV5-1 to TRBJ2-2, with D uncertain. CDR1 is SGHRS and CDR2 is YFSETQ in the germline V gene. V was trimmed by 0 bases and J by 1 base, leaving 7 bases between them. The CDR3 spans 15 residues. The CDR3 bases are TGCGCCAGCAGCTTGGACAGTTGGAACACCGGGGAGCTGTTTTTT. This gives the protein CASSLDSWNTGELFF.

This clonotype turned up a few times. The chain recombines TRBV7-9 with TRBJ1-5, with 9 bases fitting TRBD1. The CDR3 is 13 residues long. Unmatched junction bases numbered 5, after V lost 5 bases and J lost 9 bases. The V gene's germline CDR1 is SEHNR and CDR2 FQNEAQ (reference sequence). The CDR3 DNA reads as TGTGCCAGCAGCCACAGGGGGCAAGGGCCCCAGCATTTT. Its protein is CASSHRGQGPQHF. The variable domain in full, completed from reference TRBV7-9 and TRBJ1-5, reads DTGVSQNPRHKITKRGQNVTFRCDPISEHNRLYWYRQTLGQGPEFLTYFQNEAQLEKSRLLSDRFSAERPKGSFSTLEIQRTEQGDSAMYLCASSHRGQGPQHFGDGTRLSIL.

This clonotype has only a few counts. The V gene is TRBV20-1, the J gene TRBJ2-2; 14 positions match TRBD2. The CDR3 covers 15 residues. After removal of 5 bases from V and 3 bases from J, the junction contained 2 bases not matched to a gene. CDR1 is DFQATT and CDR2 is SNEGSKA in the germline V gene (reference sequence). In DNA form, the CDR3 reads TGCAGTGCTCCGACTAGCGGGAGGGACACCGGGGAGCTGTTTTTT. It yields the protein CSAPTSGRDTGELFF.

This clonotype appeared a few times. The chain links TRBV21-1 to TRBJ1-5; the table's D gene call, TRBD1, was not cross checked with the DNA. TRBV21-1 is labeled a pseudogene. This CDR3 has 16 residues. Here the CDR3 reads CASSFRSGEAQQPQHF. The CDR3 region has the DNA TGTGCCAGCAGCTTCCGCTCAGGGGAGGCCCAACAGCCCCAGCATTTT.

This clonotype was seen only a few times. The chain is built from TRBV5-1 and TRBJ1-1; a weak D match, TRBD1 (6 bases). Germline CDR1 reads SGHRS; CDR2 reads YFSETQ. The germline V and J ends were trimmed by 0 bases and 11 bases, with 17 bases remaining between them. This CDR3 is 14 amino acids long. The CDR3 region is CASSLVGGPKWAFF. In nucleotides, the CDR3 is TGCGCCAGCAGCTTGGTCGGGGGCCCGAAGTGGGCTTTCTTT.

J is TRBJ1-5 and V is TRBV6-2 or TRBV6-3; no clear D. This CDR3 region has 15 residues. The germline V gene has CDR1 MNHEY and CDR2 SVGEGT. V dropped 1 base and J dropped 3 bases, with 10 bases sitting between them. The DNA for the CDR3 is TGTGCCAGCAGTTACTATAGCCAAGTCAATCAGCCCCAGCATTTT. Its protein product is CASSYYSQVNQPQHF.

J is TRBJ2-7 and V is TRBV4-2; D gene ambiguous. V dropped 8 bases and J dropped 3 bases, with 5 bases sitting between them. Germline V gene data show CDR1 as LGHNA and CDR2 as YNFKEQ. The length of the CDR3 is 10 residues. The CDR3, as DNA: TGTGCCAGCGATCTCTACGAGCAGTACGTC. Its protein is CASDLYEQYV.

This clonotype has a handful of counts. The chain joins TRBV29-1 to TRBJ2-3; a possible D gene is TRBD1 (6 bases). CDR3 length: 11 residues. The V gene lost 6 bases and the J gene lost 5 bases, with 9 bases spanning the gap. The V gene's germline CDR1 is SQVTM and CDR2 ANQGSEA. The CDR3 reads CSVVGGDTQYF. The CDR3 DNA is TGCAGCGTCGTAGGGGGAGATACGCAGTATTTT.

This clonotype appeared a few times. The chain couples TRBV29-1 to TRBJ1-1, with D perhaps matching TRBD1 (6 bases). Deletions cut 3 bases from V and 7 bases from J, with 9 bases between. Germline CDR1 and CDR2: SQVTM and ANQGSEA. There are 11 residues in the CDR3. CDR3 bases: TGCAGCGTTGACCTACAGGGTGAAGCTTTCTTT. Its protein is CSVDLQGEAFF.

The J gene is TRBJ1-4, the V gene TRBV6-5; D is unresolved. V was shortened by 2 bases and J by 5 bases, with 12 bases between the two germline ends. This CDR3 is 15 amino acids long. Germline CDR1 MNHEY, CDR2 SVGAGI. CDR3 residues: CASSYDRALNEKLFF. Here the CDR3 DNA reads TGTGCCAGCAGTTACGACCGGGCGTTGAATGAAAAACTGTTTTTT.

This chain connects TRBV19 to TRBJ2-1; 9 bases fit TRBD1. With 5 bases clipped from V and 1 base from J, the junction kept 9 bases outside the gene matches. The germline V gene encodes CDR1 LNHDA and CDR2 SQIVND (reference sequence). The CDR3 is made up of 17 amino acids. CDR3 in DNA: TGTGCCAGTAGTCAAGGAAGAGGACAGGGGTCCTACAATGAGCAGTTCTTC. The encoded protein is CASSQGRGQGSYNEQFF.

The CDR3 region has the DNA TGTGCCAGCAGCTTGGACAGGGCCAGGGGCTACACCTTC. Its protein is CASSLDRARGYTF. The chain uses TRBV11-2 and TRBJ1-2, with 8 nucleotides matching TRBD1. Germline CDR1 SGHAT, CDR2 FQNNGV. The V and J ends lost 3 bases and 8 bases, in that order; junction bases with no gene match: 5. The CDR3 runs to 13 residues.

This clonotype came up many times. V usage is TRBV21-1 and J usage is TRBJ2-7; the table's D call of TRBD1 was not tested on the DNA. TRBV21-1 represents a pseudogene. CDR3 length equals 15 residues. The CDR3, as DNA: TGTGCCAGCAGCAAAGATAGGTACGGGATCTACGAGCAGTACTTC. Its protein is CASSKDRYGIYEQYF.

This rearrangement joins TRBV5-5 to TRBJ2-2; 11 nucleotides match TRBD2. V was clipped by 5 bases and J by 6 bases; unmatched bases: 12. The CDR3 covers 17 residues. Germline V gene data show CDR1 as SGHKS and CDR2 as YYEKEE (reference sequence). The CDR3 nucleotides read TGTGCCAGCAGTCTTATCCCGCTAGCGGGAGGTCCCGGGGAGCTGTTTTTT. It codes for CASSLIPLAGGPGELFF.

This clonotype has just a few counts. The chain recombines TRBV27 with TRBJ2-7, with TRBD1 identical over 9 bases. Looked up from germline, CDR1 is MNHEY and CDR2 is SMNVEV (reference sequence). This CDR3 region has 15 residues. Trimming took 2 bases from V and 6 from J; bases not matched to a gene: 8. The CDR3 nucleotides read TGTGCCAGCAGTTTAAAGGACAGGGGAGGGGGCGAGCAGTACTTC. Encoded protein: CASSLKDRGGGEQYF.

The chain couples TRBV2 to TRBJ2-4; 9 nucleotides align to TRBD1. Looked up from germline, CDR1 is SNHLY and CDR2 is FYNNEI. V shed 6 bases, J shed 7 bases, and the junction held 4 bases outside the gene matches. The CDR3 loop spans 13 amino acids. The CDR3 region has the DNA TGTGCCAGCAGCTTACAGGGGGCTAACATTCAGTACTTC. It yields the protein CASSLQGANIQYF.

Only one count was recorded for this clonotype. The rearrangement links TRBV28 to TRBJ2-7, with D possibly being TRBD1 (6 bases). The CDR3 runs 14 residues. Germline V gene data show CDR1 as MDHEN and CDR2 as SYDVKM. V dropped 7 bases and J dropped 2 bases, with 15 bases sitting between them. The CDR3 nucleotides read TGTGCCAGCACTCGCTGGACAGCCACCTACGAGCAGTACTTC. This gives the protein CASTRWTATYEQYF.

This clonotype appeared a few times. The chain uses TRBV20-1 and TRBJ1-2; the D is unclear. Trimming removed 7 bases at V and 1 base at J, with 10 bases between. Germline-derived CDR1 and CDR2 are DFQATT and SNEGSKA (reference sequence). There are 12 residues in the CDR3. CDR3 DNA: TGCAGTGTGGACGGACTTAACTATGGCTACACCTTC. Translated, it gives CSVDGLNYGYTF.

The count of this clonotype is one. The chain is built from TRBV5-1 and TRBJ1-1; 9 bases are shared with TRBD1. In germline, CDR1 is SGHRS, CDR2 YFSETQ. V shed 4 bases, J shed 5 bases, and the junction held 6 bases outside the gene matches. The CDR3 covers 14 residues. The CDR3 DNA is TGCGCCAGCAGCATCGGGACAGGGAAGACTGAAGCTTTCTTT. Protein sequence: CASSIGTGKTEAFF.

There are a few counts of this clonotype. The gene calls are TRBV4-3 and TRBJ2-4, with 7 bases fitting TRBD2. V lost 3 bases to trimming and J lost 3 bases; unmatched junction nucleotides: 20. Germline CDR1 is LGHNA and CDR2 is YSLEER. The CDR3 runs to 20 residues. CDR3 region: CASSHTSGGVKSKDKNIQYF. CDR3 coding DNA: TGCGCCAGCAGCCACACGTCTGGGGGGGTGAAGTCTAAGGACAAAAACATTCAGTACTTC.

The chain recombines TRBV19 with TRBJ1-1; no clear D. Germline assignment: CDR1 LNHDA and CDR2 SQIVND (reference sequence). The CDR3 has 13 residues. V was shortened by 5 bases and J by 4 bases, with 11 bases between the two germline ends. This CDR3 reads CASSGLPATEAFF. CDR3 DNA sequence: TGTGCCAGTAGTGGGCTCCCAGCCACTGAAGCTTTCTTT.

CDR3 sequence: CASSSQGRGNQPQHF. The CDR3 DNA follows: TGTGCCAGCAGTTCCCAGGGGAGGGGCAATCAGCCCCAGCATTTT. The V and J genes are TRBV12-3 or TRBV12-4 and TRBJ1-5; a possible D gene is TRBD1 (6 bases). This CDR3 has 15 amino acids. Trimming removed 4 bases at V and 2 bases at J, with 12 bases between.

The chain is built from TRBV6-2 or TRBV6-3 and TRBJ2-5; D unresolved. Germline CDR1 and CDR2: MNHEY and SVGEGT. The CDR3 totals 11 residues. Trimming took off 0 bases at V and 11 bases at J, with 7 bases between the two ends. Written as DNA, the CDR3 is TGTGCCAGCAGTTACTCGGCTTCACAGTACTTC. As protein: CASSYSASQYF.

This chain links TRBV7-2 with TRBJ2-3; D is possibly TRBD2 (6 bases). CDR3 length equals 16 residues. In germline, CDR1 is SGHTA, CDR2 FQGNSA. The germline V and J ends were trimmed by 1 base and 2 bases, with 13 bases remaining between them. CDR3 nucleotides: TGTGCCAGCAGCTTAGGAATCGGGAGAGACACAGATACGCAGTATTTT. It is translated as CASSLGIGRDTDTQYF.

This clonotype was counted only a few times. The V and J genes are TRBV27 and TRBJ2-3; perhaps TRBD2 as D (5 bases). V was pared by 5 bases and J by 0 bases, with 12 bases between. Germline V gene sequence: CDR1 MNHEY, CDR2 SMNVEV (reference sequence). CDR3 length: 15 amino acids. The CDR3 DNA reads as TGTGCCAGCAGTCCCGCGGACTCGAGCACAGATACGCAGTATTTT. This sequence encodes CASSPADSSTDTQYF.

This clonotype was counted a few times. The V and J genes are TRBV6-5 and TRBJ2-2; D unclear. There are 14 residues in the CDR3. In germline, CDR1 is MNHEY, CDR2 SVGAGI. The ends were cut back, 0 bases at V and 3 bases at J, with 5 bases in the middle. CDR3 sequence: CASSYSVDTGELFF. For the CDR3, the DNA is TGTGCCAGCAGTTACTCGGTGGACACCGGGGAGCTGTTTTTT.

The chain couples TRBV7-2 to TRBJ2-5, with D tentatively TRBD1 or TRBD2 (5 bases each). Germline loops: CDR1 SGHTA, CDR2 FQGNSA. V was shortened by 5 bases and J by 5 bases, with 12 bases between the two germline ends. The CDR3 runs 13 residues. CDR3: CASSRTWGETQYF. Written as DNA, the CDR3 is TGTGCCAGCAGCCGCACATGGGGGGAGACCCAGTACTTC.